This section outlines one T cell receptor beta chain sequence together with its context. Its antigen is unidentified. The data are from a study of cytomegalovirus exposure and HLA in healthy donors. This CDR3 region has 12 residues. CDR1 SGHDN and CDR2 FVKESK come from the germline V gene. The germline V and J ends were trimmed by 4 bases and 6 bases, with 9 bases remaining between them. Study-level findings and limits: Upon later analysis, HLA-associated TCR beta chains proved more clonally expanded than other, equally common chains. For TCR beta chains, V- and J-gene trimming was later linked to a missense DCLRE1C variant.

PCR employed 60 Vbeta and 13 Jbeta primers. Sequencing used immunoSEQ multiplex PCR; TCRdb keeps in-frame clones, though not all of them. The sample holds more than 95,000 clones, approximately 87% seen once. V gene TRBV14 combines with J gene TRBJ1-1; D gene uncertain. The sequence was collected from a young man in good health and CMV-seropositive. The sequencing input was PBMCs. The DNA of the CDR3 is TGTGCCAGCAGCCCAGGCTATCCTGAAGCTTTCTTT. Encoded protein: CASSPGYPEAFF.